This T cell receptor beta chain was sequenced for a study of T-cell reconstitution after alpha-beta-depleted transplantation in children. Overall study results and limits: Diversity and T-cell counts at one year after transplant derived mostly from new T cells. Surviving recipient T cells and thymic progenitors accounted for the high day-60 TCRbeta diversity observed in some patients.

Using unique molecular identifiers, the investigators prepared the TCRbeta library. Using its own MiXCR run on the PCR reads, TCRdb lists one record per CDR3 protein. Of around 130,000 distinct CDR3 sequences listed, 9.5% to 10% are singletons. This clonotype turned up a few times. The antigen is undetermined. The sequencing used PBMCs, mostly from graft donor cells, collected 180 days after TCRalphabeta/CD19-depleted stem cell transplant. This receptor was taken from a girl in the first two years of life who had a stem cell transplant for combined immunodeficiency, so the T cells may come from the graft donor.

CDR3 region: CSARGPSGRAPNEQFF. In DNA form, the CDR3 reads TGCAGTGCTAGGGGACCTAGCGGGAGGGCCCCCAATGAGCAGTTCTTC. This chain links TRBV20-1 with TRBJ2-1, with 12 bases that match TRBD2. Germline V gene lookup returns CDR1 DFQATT and CDR2 SNEGSKA (reference sequence). The CDR3 totals 16 residues. The trim removed 3 bases at V and 6 bases at J, leaving 9 bases unmatched.